Following are 17 T cell receptor beta chains from one sample sequenced in a study of T-cell reconstitution after alpha-beta-depleted transplantation in children. For TCRbeta, the library was prepared with unique molecular identifiers. Each CDR3 protein gets one entry after TCRdb re-called the PCR reads with MiXCR. The top ten hold around 5% of the sample, which has some 840,000 distinct CDR3 sequences, approximately 15% seen once. The source was PBMCs, mostly from graft donor cells, collected 360 days after TCRalphabeta/CD19-depleted stem cell transplant. Receptors originate from a male patient younger than 18 who had a stem cell transplant for acute lymphoblastic leukemia, so the T cells may come from the graft donor.

This clonotype was seen only a few times. V and J are TRBV18 and TRBJ1-4; a possible D gene is TRBD1 (5 bases). The V end was cut by 6 bases, the J end by 10 bases, with 18 bases between. Germline loops: CDR1 KGHSH, CDR2 LQKENI. CDR3 length equals 14 residues. The CDR3, as DNA: TGTGCCAGCTCCCCTGGACACCCCCGGCGAAAACTGTTTTTT. Its protein product is CASSPGHPRRKLFF.

The chain recombines TRBV12-3 or TRBV12-4 with TRBJ1-1; TRBD1 is a possible D gene (6 bases). The CDR3 totals 13 residues. Between the trimmed V and J ends, which lost 7 bases and 5 bases, there was a span of 14 bases. The CDR3 DNA sequence: TGTGCCAGCACCGGGGGCGCGGAGACTGAAGCTTTCTTT. Translating gives CASTGGAETEAFF.

The genes are TRBV27 and TRBJ2-7; D is undetermined. The CDR3 loop spans 13 amino acids. Trimming pared 8 bases from V and 3 bases from J, leaving 14 bases between. Germline values: CDR1 MNHEY, CDR2 SMNVEV (reference sequence). Here the CDR3 DNA reads TGTGCCAGCGCCACGACTTCCTACTACGAGCAGTACTTC. Translation gives CASATTSYYEQYF.

The sample holds a few counts of this clonotype. The chain has TRBV4-1 and TRBJ1-3; 8 bases match TRBD1. Germline values: CDR1 MGHRA, CDR2 YSYEKL. The CDR3 has 16 residues. The junction had 5 bases not matched to a gene; V was cut back by 3 bases and J by 1 base. CDR3 sequence: CASSHETGGSGNTIYF. CDR3 in DNA: TGCGCCAGCAGCCACGAAACAGGGGGATCTGGAAACACCATATATTTT.

The V gene is TRBV7-3, the J gene TRBJ2-7, with D uncertain. The CDR3 spans 13 residues. Germline CDR1 is SGHTA and CDR2 is FQGTGA. V was trimmed by 4 bases and J by 6 bases, leaving 13 bases between them. CDR3 sequence reads: CASSSGSTGEQYF. CDR3 nucleotides: TGTGCCAGCAGCTCAGGATCTACCGGCGAGCAGTACTTC.

In its sample, this clonotype was seen a few times. The chain has TRBV20-1 and TRBJ2-3; either TRBD1 or TRBD2 may fit D (5 bases each). Trimming removed 3 bases from V and 0 bases from J, with 13 bases in between. The CDR3 spans 15 residues. Per germline, CDR1 DFQATT and CDR2 SNEGSKA (reference sequence). The CDR3: CSARPSGLSTDTQYF. CDR3 coding DNA: TGCAGTGCTAGGCCCTCGGGGCTTAGCACAGATACGCAGTATTTT.

This clonotype has only a few counts. The chain combines TRBV3-1 with TRBJ2-2; no definite D call. The V gene's germline CDR1 is LGHDT and CDR2 YNNKEL (reference sequence). This CDR3 has 15 amino acids. Trimming shortened V by 1 base and J by 8 bases, and 14 bases separated the two germline ends. This CDR3 reads CASSQVVRQLGELFF. CDR3 nucleotides: TGTGCCAGCAGCCAAGTGGTCAGACAACTGGGGGAGCTGTTTTTT. Looking up the rest from reference TRBV3-1 and TRBJ2-2 gives the full variable domain: DTAVSQTPKYLVTQMGNDKSIKCEQNLGHDTMYWYKQDSKKFLKIMFSYNNKELIINETVPNRFSPKSPDKAHLNLHINSLELGDSAVYFCASSQVVRQLGELFFGEGSRLTVL.

This clonotype was observed a few times. The chain joins TRBV16 to TRBJ2-1, with 8 bases matching TRBD2. Looked up from germline, CDR1 is KGHSY and CDR2 is FQNENV. The V gene end was trimmed by 4 bases and the J gene end by 4 bases; junction bases not matched to a gene: 12. This CDR3 is 17 amino acids long. The CDR3 DNA reads TGTGCCAGCAGCCGACGGACTAGCCCACGCCTTTACAATGAGCAGTTCTTC. Amino acid sequence: CASSRRTSPRLYNEQFF.

The V call is TRBV4-2, the J call TRBJ1-2; D might be TRBD1 (5 bases). V lost 4 bases and J 3 bases, leaving 12 bases between the germline ends. This CDR3 comprises 14 residues. Germline V gives CDR1 LGHNA, CDR2 YNFKEQ. CDR3 region: CASSRDVRDYGYTF. In nucleotides, the CDR3 is TGTGCCAGCAGCCGGGACGTTAGGGACTATGGCTACACCTTC.

This clonotype has a handful of counts. The rearrangement joins TRBV5-1 to TRBJ2-2, with 11 bases lining up with TRBD2. The CDR3 has 18 residues. V shed 3 bases and J 1 base; nucleotides not matched to a gene: 8. Germline-derived CDR1 and CDR2 are SGHRS and YFSETQ. This CDR3 is CASSSGPTSGGNTGELFF. CDR3 in DNA: TGCGCCAGCAGCTCGGGTCCTACTAGCGGGGGGAACACCGGGGAGCTGTTTTTT.

This clonotype came up many times. This chain's CDR3 is CSASGTGHSYEQYF. The DNA for the CDR3 is TGCAGTGCTTCCGGGACAGGCCATTCCTACGAGCAGTACTTC. The chain uses TRBV20-1 and TRBJ2-7, with 8 nucleotides matching TRBD1. In germline, CDR1 is DFQATT, CDR2 SNEGSKA (reference sequence). The CDR3 has 14 residues. The J segment lost 1 base and the V segment lost 5 bases, leaving 7 bases of the junction unmatched.

This clonotype turned up a few times. The CDR3 region has the DNA TGTGCCAGCAGTTTAGTCTTCGACAGGATGGGGGGAAACACCATATATTTT. Translating it yields CASSLVFDRMGGNTIYF. The chain couples TRBV27 to TRBJ1-3; maybe TRBD1 (6 bases). V was shortened by 2 bases and J by 4 bases, with 18 bases between the two germline ends. The germline V gene encodes CDR1 MNHEY and CDR2 SMNVEV (reference sequence). This CDR3 contains 17 residues.

The J gene is TRBJ2-7, the V gene TRBV4-2, with D possibly matching TRBD2 (6 bases). V was pared by 4 bases and J by 5 bases, with 18 bases between. The CDR3 runs 15 residues. The germline gives CDR1 LGHNA, CDR2 YNFKEQ. The CDR3 region is CASSLGGVGGNEQYF. In DNA form, the CDR3 reads TGTGCCAGCAGCCTAGGCGGGGTCGGGGGAAACGAGCAGTACTTC.

The chain joins TRBV6-2 or TRBV6-3 to TRBJ2-4; D is uncertain. The CDR3 length is 17 residues. Trimming took off 5 bases at V and 0 bases at J, with 17 bases between the two ends. Germline values: CDR1 MNHEY, CDR2 SVGEGT. The CDR3 DNA follows: TGTGCCAGCAGTACTTCCCGGATAGACGTAGCCAAAAACATTCAGTACTTC. As protein: CASSTSRIDVAKNIQYF.

The sample holds a few counts of this clonotype. The rearrangement links TRBV15 to TRBJ2-1; D possibly corresponds to TRBD2 (5 bases). The CDR3 has 15 residues. Between the trimmed V and J ends, which lost 1 base and 5 bases, there was a span of 12 bases. CDR1 LNHNV and CDR2 YYDKDF come from the germline V gene (reference sequence). DNA for the CDR3: TGTGCCACCAGCAGAGTCTTCGGGGTTAACAATGAGCAGTTCTTC. Amino acid sequence: CATSRVFGVNNEQFF. The variable domain in full, with the rest retrieved from reference TRBV15 and TRBJ2-1, is DAMVIQNPRYQVTQFGKPVTLSCSQTLNHNVMYWYQQKSSQAPKLLFHYYDKDFNNEADTPDNFQSRRPNTSFCFLDIRSPGLGDTAMYLCATSRVFGVNNEQFFGPGTRLTVL.

This clonotype has more than one count but fewer than ten. The chain has TRBV28 and TRBJ2-7, with D perhaps being TRBD1 or TRBD2 (6 bases each). With 7 bases removed from V and 2 bases from J, the gap between germline ends came to 21 bases. The germline V gene has CDR1 MDHEN and CDR2 SYDVKM. CDR3 length: 16 residues. Here the CDR3 reads CASTPLLGGGTYEQYF. As DNA, the CDR3 is TGTGCCAGCACCCCACTACTCGGAGGGGGAACCTACGAGCAGTACTTC.

The rearrangement uses TRBV5-1 and TRBJ1-1, with TRBD1 matching 7 bases. The CDR3 covers 16 residues. V dropped 4 bases and J dropped 1; count of bases not matched to a gene: 10. The germline V gene encodes CDR1 SGHRS and CDR2 YFSETQ. The CDR3 spells CASSPGLRGPNTEAFF. The CDR3 region has the DNA TGCGCCAGCAGCCCTGGATTGAGGGGGCCGAACACTGAAGCTTTCTTT.